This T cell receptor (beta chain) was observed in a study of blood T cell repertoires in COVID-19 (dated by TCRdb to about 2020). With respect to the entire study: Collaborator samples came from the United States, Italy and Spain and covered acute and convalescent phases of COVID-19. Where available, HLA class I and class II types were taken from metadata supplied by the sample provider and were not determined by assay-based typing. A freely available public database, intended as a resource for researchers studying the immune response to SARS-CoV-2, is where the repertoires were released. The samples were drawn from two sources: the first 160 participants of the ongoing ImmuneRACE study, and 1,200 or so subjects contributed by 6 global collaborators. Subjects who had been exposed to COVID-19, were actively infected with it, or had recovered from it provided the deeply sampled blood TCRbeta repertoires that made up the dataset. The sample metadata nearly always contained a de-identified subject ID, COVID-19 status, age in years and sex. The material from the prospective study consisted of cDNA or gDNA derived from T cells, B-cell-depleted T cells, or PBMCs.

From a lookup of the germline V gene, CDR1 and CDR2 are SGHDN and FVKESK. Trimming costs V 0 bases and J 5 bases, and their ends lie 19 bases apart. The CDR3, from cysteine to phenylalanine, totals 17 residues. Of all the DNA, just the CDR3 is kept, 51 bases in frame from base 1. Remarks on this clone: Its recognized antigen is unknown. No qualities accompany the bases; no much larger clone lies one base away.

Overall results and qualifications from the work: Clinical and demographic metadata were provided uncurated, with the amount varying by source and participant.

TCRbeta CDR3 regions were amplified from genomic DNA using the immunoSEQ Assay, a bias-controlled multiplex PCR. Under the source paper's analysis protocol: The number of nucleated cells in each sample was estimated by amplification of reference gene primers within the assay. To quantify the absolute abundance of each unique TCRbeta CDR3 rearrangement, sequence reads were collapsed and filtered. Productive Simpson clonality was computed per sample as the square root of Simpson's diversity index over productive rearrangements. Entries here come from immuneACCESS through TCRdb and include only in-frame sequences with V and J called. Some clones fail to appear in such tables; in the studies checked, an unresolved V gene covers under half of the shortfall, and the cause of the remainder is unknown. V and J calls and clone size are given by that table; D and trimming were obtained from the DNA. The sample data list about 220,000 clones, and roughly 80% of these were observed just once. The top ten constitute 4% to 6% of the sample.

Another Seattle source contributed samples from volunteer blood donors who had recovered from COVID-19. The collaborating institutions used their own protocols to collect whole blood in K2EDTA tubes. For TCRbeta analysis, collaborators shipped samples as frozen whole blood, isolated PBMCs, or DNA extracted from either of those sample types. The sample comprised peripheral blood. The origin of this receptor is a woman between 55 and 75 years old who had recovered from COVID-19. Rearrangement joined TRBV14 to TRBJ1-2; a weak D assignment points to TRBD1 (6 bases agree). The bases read TGTGCCAGCAGCCAAGAATGGCCGGGACAAATAGGGTATGGCTACACCTTC. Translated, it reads CASSQEWPGQIGYGYTF.